This T cell receptor beta chain was identified in a study of CD8 T cells in Susac syndrome. Both CD4+ and CD8+ T cells were negatively isolated, and TEMRA cells underwent FACS enrichment. Germline V CDR1 and CDR2: DFQATT, SNEGSKA (reference sequence). After removal of 6 bases from V and 1 base from J, the junction contained 8 bases not matched to a gene. The CDR3 length is 14 residues. Random hexamers primed reverse transcription of about 0.45 to 1 ug RNA. By means of immunoSEQ multiplex PCR, TCR beta CDR3 spanning 54 Vbeta and 13 Jbeta underwent amplification. TCRdb reanalysed the immunoSEQ multiplex PCR reads using MiXCR and keeps one entry per CDR3 protein. The sample includes 60,000 to 75,000 distinct CDR3 sequences, 95% seen only once; the top ten take approximately 0.25%.

The TCR was taken from a human donor in good health. What was sequenced was CD8+ T cells from PBMCs. The chain recombines TRBV20-1 with TRBJ2-5, with TRBD2 matching 7 bases. CDR3 residues: CSASPASGQETQYF. The CDR3 DNA reads TGCAGTGCCTCCCCCGCTAGCGGCCAAGAGACCCAGTACTTC.